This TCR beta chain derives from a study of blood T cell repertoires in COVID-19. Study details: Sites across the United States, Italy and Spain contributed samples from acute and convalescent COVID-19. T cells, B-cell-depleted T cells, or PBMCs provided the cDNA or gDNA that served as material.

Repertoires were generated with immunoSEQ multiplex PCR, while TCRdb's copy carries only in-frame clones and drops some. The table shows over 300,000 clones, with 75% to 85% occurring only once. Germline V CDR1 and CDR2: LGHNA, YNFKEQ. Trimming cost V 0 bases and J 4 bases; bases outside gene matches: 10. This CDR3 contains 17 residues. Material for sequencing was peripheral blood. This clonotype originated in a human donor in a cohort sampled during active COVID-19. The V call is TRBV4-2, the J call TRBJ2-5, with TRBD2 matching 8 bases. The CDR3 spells CASSQDRPGGAGETQYF. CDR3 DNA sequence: TGTGCCAGCAGCCAAGATCGCCCCGGGGGGGCCGGAGAGACCCAGTACTTC.